A single sample is the source of the 5 T cell receptor beta chains below, sequenced in a study of blood T cell repertoires in COVID-19 (dated by TCRdb to the early 2020s). Library prep was done by the immunoSEQ multiplex PCR assay. TCRdb took over this immuneACCESS table, retaining in-frame rearrangements with V and J assigned. Such tables are incomplete; in checked studies, under half of the missing clones stem from an unresolved V gene, and the remainder is unexplained. This sample gives about 280,000 clones in total; around 88% of them show up just once. The ten largest account for 2.1% of the sample. Sequenced sample: peripheral blood. The origin of the receptors is a woman aged 30 to 39 who had recovered from COVID-19.

The table lists this clone with a few counts. This chain links TRBV28 with TRBJ1-6; 8 positions match TRBD1. Trimming took 5 bases from V and 10 from J; bases not matched to a gene: 7. CDR1 and CDR2 from the germline V gene are MDHEN and SYDVKM. The CDR3 runs to 14 residues. Here the CDR3 reads CASSPRQGRSPLHF. CDR3 nucleotide sequence: TGTGCCAGCAGTCCTAGACAGGGGAGATCACCCCTCCACTTT.

This rearrangement joins TRBV6-5 to TRBJ1-1; the D is unclear. The CDR3 spans 14 residues. The germline V gene encodes CDR1 MNHEY and CDR2 SVGAGI. Trimming pared 3 bases from V and 1 base from J, leaving 9 bases between. The CDR3 region has the DNA TGTGCCAGCAGTTATTCGAACAGGAACACTGAAGCTTTCTTT. This encodes CASSYSNRNTEAFF.

This rearrangement joins TRBV18 to TRBJ1-1; 7 nucleotides match TRBD1. The V gene end was trimmed by 3 bases and the J gene end by 1 base; junction bases not matched to a gene: 5. Germline lookup yields CDR1 KGHSH and CDR2 LQKENI. CDR3 size: 15 residues. This CDR3 reads CASSPLQGRNTEAFF. The CDR3 nucleotides read TGTGCCAGCTCACCGTTACAGGGGCGGAACACTGAAGCTTTCTTT.

This sequence joins TRBV11-2 and TRBJ2-7; TRBD2 aligns across 7 bases. The CDR3 totals 17 residues. V gave up 3 bases and J gave up 1 base; unmatched junction bases: 12. The germline CDR1 and CDR2 sequences are SGHAT and FQNNGV. CDR3 loop: CASSFGYTSERSYEQYF. DNA of the CDR3: TGTGCCAGCAGCTTTGGCTATACTAGCGAGCGGTCCTACGAGCAGTACTTC.

The chain uses TRBV3-1 (or the pseudogene TRBV3-2) and TRBJ1-2, with D possibly TRBD1 on 5 matching bases. The CDR3 covers 14 residues. Germline CDR1 reads LGHDT; CDR2 reads YNNKEL (reference sequence). The ends were cut back, 2 bases at V and 13 bases at J, with 20 bases in the middle. In nucleotides, the CDR3 is TGTGCCAGCAGCCAATCCGGACACACGCCCGGGGGCACCTTC. It translates to CASSQSGHTPGGTF.